Below are 24 T cell receptor beta chains sequenced from a single sample in a study of blood T cell repertoires in COVID-19. Clones were read by immunoSEQ multiplex PCR, and TCRdb kept only the in-frame ones, dropping some. The top ten hold about 1.9% of the sample, which has a few hundred thousand clones, around 81% seen once. The sample taken for sequencing was peripheral blood. Receptor source: a young man who had recovered from COVID-19.

This clone was detected once. The CDR3 coding sequence is TGCGCCAGCAGCCAAGTGTCGGGGTTCGGCTATGGCTACACCTTC. Translating gives CASSQVSGFGYGYTF. The rearrangement joins TRBV4-1 to TRBJ1-2; unclear D gene. The CDR3 runs to 15 residues. CDR1 is MGHRA, CDR2 YSYEKL, per germline. V lost 1 base and J 4 bases, leaving 13 bases between the germline ends.

This chain connects TRBV6-4 to TRBJ1-2, with D unresolved. Germline CDR1 and CDR2: MRHNA and SNTAGT. V was cut by 2 bases and J by 6 bases, with 16 bases left in between. CDR3 length: 15 amino acids. In nucleotides, the CDR3 is TGTGCCAGCAGTGACAGGCCGGAAGGCGGCAATGGCTACACCTTC. It specifies CASSDRPEGGNGYTF.

The V gene is TRBV7-8, the J gene TRBJ2-6; D possibly corresponds to TRBD2 (5 bases). V shed 2 bases and J shed 0 bases, with 8 bases lying between them. The CDR3 consists of 16 residues. Germline CDR1 and CDR2: SGHVS and FQNEAQ. In nucleotides, the CDR3 is TGTGCCAGCAGCTTACAGGAGGCCTCTGGGGCCAACGTCCTGACTTTC. Its translation: CASSLQEASGANVLTF.

This clone was seen just once. V usage is TRBV2 and J usage is TRBJ2-1, with a tentative D call TRBD1 (6 bases). This CDR3 region has 14 residues. V was pared by 5 bases and J by 0 bases, with 8 bases between. Germline V gene lookup returns CDR1 SNHLY and CDR2 FYNNEI. CDR3 residues: CASSWTDSYNEQFF. CDR3 bases: TGTGCCAGCAGTTGGACAGACTCCTACAATGAGCAGTTCTTC.

The rearrangement links TRBV2 to TRBJ1-6, with 10 positions matching TRBD1. The CDR3 covers 13 residues. J was trimmed by 9 bases and V by 8 bases; bases with no gene match: 4. The germline V gene encodes CDR1 SNHLY and CDR2 FYNNEI. As DNA, the CDR3 is TGTGCCAGCGGGACAGGGGTATCTTCACCCCTCCACTTT. Its protein is CASGTGVSSPLHF.

J is TRBJ2-6 and V is TRBV5-6, with TRBD1 matching over 7 bases. CDR1 and CDR2 (germline): SGHDT, YYEEEE. V was clipped by 5 bases and J by 2 bases; unmatched bases: 4. The CDR3 sequence is 15 residues long. The CDR3 region is CASSFGQAGANVLTF. CDR3 sequence (DNA): TGTGCCAGCAGTTTTGGACAGGCTGGGGCCAACGTCCTGACTTTC.

This sequence joins TRBV5-5 and TRBJ1-4; D is perhaps TRBD1 (6 bases). In germline, CDR1 is SGHKS, CDR2 YYEKEE (reference sequence). Trimming left V 5 bases short and J 3 bases short, with 11 bases between. The CDR3 is 14 residues long. The chain's CDR3 is CASRRTVSNEKLFF. The DNA for the CDR3 is TGTGCCAGCAGGCGGACAGTTTCTAATGAAAAACTGTTTTTT.

The chain joins TRBV7-2 to TRBJ1-6; perhaps TRBD1 as D (5 bases). The CDR3 length is 15 residues. CDR1 and CDR2 (germline): SGHTA, FQGNSA. V lost 6 bases and J lost 6, with 15 bases in between. In DNA, the CDR3 is TGTGCCAGCAGTCCGGCCCGGGGGAGTAATTCACCCCTCCACTTT. Residues: CASSPARGSNSPLHF.

This clone was counted only a few times. This chain uses TRBV5-1 with TRBJ1-1; weak D call: TRBD1 (6 bases). The CDR3 loop spans 19 amino acids. V lost 4 bases and J 0 bases, leaving 25 bases between the germline ends. Germline CDR1 SGHRS, CDR2 YFSETQ. This CDR3 reads CASSQNKPIQGRMNTEAFF. The DNA for the CDR3 is TGCGCCAGCAGCCAGAATAAGCCTATACAGGGCCGAATGAACACTGAAGCTTTCTTT.

Many counts were recorded for this clone. This rearrangement joins TRBV9 to TRBJ1-1; D gene unclear. Germline loops: CDR1 SGDLS, CDR2 YYNGEE. The CDR3 has 13 amino acids. Trimming left V 3 bases short and J 7 bases short, with 13 bases between. The CDR3 is CASSGQGEGEAFF. The CDR3 region has the DNA TGTGCCAGCAGCGGGCAAGGTGAGGGTGAAGCTTTCTTT.

The rearrangement joins TRBV6-4 to TRBJ2-3, with 14 bases fitting TRBD2. This CDR3 region has 18 residues. Germline CDR1 MRHNA, CDR2 SNTAGT. V dropped 5 bases and J dropped 0; count of bases not matched to a gene: 7. CDR3 protein: CASSLNGLAGGSTDTQYF. The DNA for the CDR3 is TGTGCCAGCAGTTTAAACGGACTAGCGGGGGGAAGCACAGATACGCAGTATTTT.

This clone was observed once. V is TRBV2 and J is TRBJ2-5, with a weak D call TRBD2 (5 bases). Per germline, CDR1 SNHLY and CDR2 FYNNEI. Between the trimmed V and J ends, which lost 6 bases and 7 bases, there was a span of 21 bases. CDR3 length: 15 residues. The CDR3: CASSPNVGVGGTQYF. CDR3 in DNA: TGTGCCAGCAGCCCAAACGTCGGGGTCGGAGGGACCCAGTACTTC.

This chain joins TRBV7-9 and TRBJ1-4; D gene ambiguous. Germline values: CDR1 SEHNR, CDR2 FQNEAQ (reference sequence). With 0 bases removed from V and 8 bases from J, the gap between germline ends came to 10 bases. CDR3 length equals 14 residues. CDR3 nucleotides: TGTGCCAGCAGCTTAGCTGGAGGGCCCGAAAAACTGTTTTTT. It encodes CASSLAGGPEKLFF.

V and J are TRBV5-5 and TRBJ2-7, with D tentatively TRBD1 (6 bases). The CDR3 totals 17 residues. CDR1 SGHKS and CDR2 YYEKEE come from the germline V gene (reference sequence). V dropped 2 bases and J dropped 3 bases, with 21 bases sitting between them. CDR3 nucleotide sequence: TGTGCCAGCAGCTTCCTGTTAGACAGGAGAGCCGACTACGAGCAGTACGTC. Protein sequence: CASSFLLDRRADYEQYV.

This clone was detected only a few times. The chain combines TRBV15 with TRBJ1-2, with 7 bases aligning to TRBD1. Germline CDR1 and CDR2: LNHNV and YYDKDF (reference sequence). V shed 5 bases, J shed 4 bases, and the junction held 10 bases outside the gene matches. This CDR3 comprises 15 residues. For the CDR3, the DNA is TGTGCCACCAGCGGTACAGGGGATGAAAGCTATGGCTACACCTTC. This translates into CATSGTGDESYGYTF.

V gene TRBV9 combines with J gene TRBJ2-3; 9 positions match TRBD1. The CDR3 contains 16 residues. J was trimmed by 6 bases and V by 0 bases; bases with no gene match: 8. Germline assignment: CDR1 SGDLS and CDR2 YYNGEE. This CDR3 reads CASSVEGTGSGDTQYF. CDR3 coding DNA: TGTGCCAGCAGCGTAGAGGGGACAGGGTCTGGGGATACGCAGTATTTT.

The rearrangement joins TRBV4-1 to TRBJ2-7, with D perhaps matching TRBD2 (7 bases). Germline lookup yields CDR1 MGHRA and CDR2 YSYEKL. This CDR3 has 15 amino acids. Deletions cut 2 bases from V and 1 base from J, with 12 bases between. CDR3 DNA: TGCGCCAGCAGCCAATCTCGGGGGGCTTCCTACGAGCAGTACTTC. Amino acids: CASSQSRGASYEQYF.

This chain uses TRBV2 with TRBJ2-1, with a weak D call TRBD2 (5 bases). Trimming pared 6 bases from V and 12 bases from J, leaving 18 bases between. Germline loops: CDR1 SNHLY, CDR2 FYNNEI. The CDR3 totals 13 residues. The CDR3 loop is CASREADSGGQFF. The CDR3 DNA follows: TGTGCCAGCAGGGAGGCAGATTCCGGTGGGCAGTTCTTC. Filled out from reference TRBV2 and TRBJ2-1, the complete variable domain reads EPEVTQTPSHQVTQMGQEVILRCVPISNHLYFYWYRQILGQKVEFLVSFYNNEISEKSEIFDDQFSVERPDGSNFTLKIRSTKLEDSAMYFCASREADSGGQFFGPGTRLTVL.

This clone was recorded once. The chain carries TRBV7-2 and TRBJ2-1; TRBD2 matches 13 bases. Germline-derived CDR1 and CDR2 are SGHTA and FQGNSA. Trimming took 2 bases from V and 7 from J; bases not matched to a gene: 8. The CDR3 has 17 amino acids. The CDR3 DNA reads TGTGCCAGCAGCTTACGCTGGTGGACTAGCGGGGGAAATGAGCAGTTCTTC. As protein: CASSLRWWTSGGNEQFF. The variable domain in full, completed from reference TRBV7-2 and TRBJ2-1, reads GAGVSQSPSNKVTEKGKDVELRCDPISGHTALYWYRQSLGQGLEFLIYFQGNSAPDKSGLPSDRFSAERTGGSVSTLTIQRTQQEDSAVYLCASSLRWWTSGGNEQFFGPGTRLTVL.

This CDR3 is CASSITGLHGNEQFF. The CDR3 coding sequence is TGTGCCAGCAGCATCACGGGACTGCACGGAAATGAGCAGTTCTTC. The chain recombines TRBV9 with TRBJ2-1, with TRBD2 as a possible D gene (6 bases). Germline-derived CDR1 and CDR2 are SGDLS and YYNGEE. CDR3 length: 15 residues. Trimming removed 4 bases from V and 7 bases from J, with 18 bases in between.

The chain combines TRBV11-1 with TRBJ1-6, with 7 bases that match TRBD1. Germline loops: CDR1 SGHAT, CDR2 FQDESV (reference sequence). The CDR3 runs 15 residues. V trimming: 6 bases; J trimming: 7 bases; junction bases outside the gene matches: 9. The CDR3 loop is CASRSRDRNNSPLHF. CDR3 in DNA: TGTGCCAGCAGATCTCGGGACAGAAACAATTCACCCCTCCACTTT.

This chain joins TRBV6-4 and TRBJ2-2; 8 nucleotides agree with TRBD2. V shed 5 bases, J shed 5 bases, and the junction held 10 bases outside the gene matches. The length of the CDR3 is 16 residues. Germline V CDR1 and CDR2: MRHNA, SNTAGT. DNA of the CDR3: TGTGCCAGCAGTAAGGCCGGGGGGGCTTCGACCGGGGAGCTGTTTTTT. This sequence encodes CASSKAGGASTGELFF.

J is TRBJ1-5 and V is TRBV12-3 or TRBV12-4; no firm D call. CDR3 length equals 12 residues. V lost 4 bases, J lost 5 bases, and 6 bases lay in between. CDR3 protein: CASSYGDQPQHF. The CDR3 DNA follows: TGTGCCAGCAGTTACGGGGATCAGCCCCAGCATTTT.

This chain connects TRBV3-1 (or the pseudogene TRBV3-2) to TRBJ2-1; 9 nucleotides line up with TRBD2. The germline V gene encodes CDR1 LGHDT and CDR2 YNNKEL (reference sequence). V shed 1 base, J shed 6 bases, and the junction held 4 bases outside the gene matches. The CDR3 is made up of 15 amino acids. Here the CDR3 reads CASSQGTSGLNEQFF. DNA for the CDR3: TGTGCCAGCAGCCAAGGCACTAGCGGGCTCAATGAGCAGTTCTTC.